This record covers a single TCR beta chain. These data belong to a study of blood T cells in healthy people across ages. Study overall: Template switching captured about one barcoded beta molecule per two T cells.

The CDR3 spans 18 residues. CDR1 is MNHEY, CDR2 SVGAGI, per germline. Trimming removed 2 bases from V and 1 base from J; junction bases left unmatched: 12. Through a sample-barcoded 5' primer and a J-beta primer mix, a second PCR was run for about 6 to 11 cycles. TCRdb independently ran MiXCR on the 5' RACE reads; one entry per CDR3 protein. The data hold around 900,000 distinct CDR3 sequences, with 29% observed a single time. The individuals who served as donors were healthy Caucasians living in Russia, aged roughly 6 to 90. The TCR originated in a woman of 80 years or more in good health. V and J are TRBV6-5 and TRBJ1-1; 8 bases are shared with TRBD1. The sequencing input was blood. The CDR3 sequence: CASSYTRRTGLGNTEAFF. The CDR3, as DNA: TGTGCCAGCAGTTACACGAGAAGGACAGGGCTTGGGAACACTGAAGCTTTCTTT.